This TCR beta chain was observed in a study of cytomegalovirus exposure and HLA in healthy donors. 13 Jbeta primers and 60 Vbeta primers were used for the PCR. Using immunoSEQ multiplex PCR, the repertoire was profiled, and TCRdb retains in-frame clones only, with some absent. The data contain 90,000 to 150,000 clones, roughly 77% of them singletons. Healthy bone marrow donors formed the donor group. This CDR3 has 16 residues. Germline CDR1 reads MNHEY; CDR2 reads SVGAGI. J gave up 7 bases and V 2 bases, and 10 bases lay outside the gene matches. The chain joins TRBV6-5 to TRBJ2-7; 11 bases match TRBD2. The sample was PBMCs. The clonotype was recovered from a man aged 35-49 years in good health and CMV-seronegative. The CDR3 loop is CASSYTLAGGLFEQYF. The CDR3 DNA follows: TGTGCCAGCAGTTACACCCTAGCGGGGGGTCTTTTTGAGCAGTACTTC.